The 5 T cell receptor beta chains below come from one sample, sequenced in a study of blood T cell repertoires in COVID-19. Data came from immunoSEQ multiplex PCR; TCRdb stores just in-frame clones and leaves some out. Among some 150,000 clones listed, roughly 89% were seen once. Specimen: peripheral blood. These receptors came from a human donor in a cohort sampled during active COVID-19.

The rearrangement links TRBV28 to TRBJ1-6, with 7 bases fitting TRBD1. CDR1 and CDR2 from the germline V gene are MDHEN and SYDVKM. J was trimmed by 6 bases and V by 4 bases; bases with no gene match: 3. The CDR3 contains 14 residues. CDR3 amino acids: CASSWGQLNSPLHF. The DNA of the CDR3 is TGTGCCAGCAGTTGGGGACAGCTTAATTCACCCCTCCACTTT.

The chain joins TRBV25-1 to TRBJ2-7, with D maybe TRBD2 (6 bases). The CDR3 length is 13 residues. V dropped 5 bases and J dropped 7 bases, with 15 bases sitting between them. Per the germline V gene, CDR1 is MGHDK and CDR2 is SYGVNS. For the CDR3, the DNA is TGTGCCAGCAGTCGCGGGACCCTTAATGAGCAGTACTTC. This sequence encodes CASSRGTLNEQYF.

The V and J genes are TRBV7-9 and TRBJ2-1; D not certain. Germline CDR1 reads SEHNR; CDR2 reads FQNEAQ (reference sequence). The V end lost 1 base, the J end lost 5 bases, and 9 bases lay between the germline ends. There are 14 residues in the CDR3. The CDR3, as DNA: TGTGCCAGCAGCTTAGTTATGGGCCACAATGAGCAGTTCTTC. Translated, it gives CASSLVMGHNEQFF.

The gene calls are TRBV9 and TRBJ2-2; possible D gene TRBD2, 7 bases. V gave up 4 bases and J gave up 0 bases, with 13 bases separating them. CDR1 is SGDLS, CDR2 YYNGEE, per germline. CDR3 length: 16 amino acids. CDR3 DNA sequence: TGTGCCAGCAGCTCCCGAGGGGGGGCGAACACCGGGGAGCTGTTTTTT. Residues: CASSSRGGANTGELFF.

The chain is built from TRBV4-1 and TRBJ1-4; D remains unclear. This CDR3 has 12 residues. V lost 4 bases, J lost 4 bases, and 4 bases lay in between. The germline gives CDR1 MGHRA, CDR2 YSYEKL. The CDR3 sequence: CASSPFNEKLFF. The CDR3, as DNA: TGCGCCAGCAGCCCCTTTAATGAAAAACTGTTTTTT.